Presented here are 9 T cell receptor beta chains from one specimen sequenced in a study of post-analysis software for immune sequencing data. Study observations and caveats: In patients, about five TRBV segments were more frequent than in controls, with TRBV5-6, TRBV5-1 and TRBV20-1 among them.

Their specific antigens are unknown. Unique-molecular-identifier-tagged TCR beta cDNA libraries were used. TCRdb ran MiXCR on the PCR reads and lists one entry per CDR3 protein. The data contain roughly 180,000 distinct CDR3 sequences, about 32% of them singletons. Sequenced input: blood. The origin of the receptors is a girl aged 10-17 years with multiple sclerosis.

The rearrangement uses TRBV12-3 or TRBV12-4 and TRBJ1-1; D perhaps matches TRBD1 (5 bases). The CDR3 has 16 amino acids. Trimming removed 7 bases from V and 0 bases from J, with 18 bases in between. The DNA for the CDR3 is TGTGCCAGCATCCCCCCTTTTGGGGCGCTGAACACTGAAGCTTTCTTT. It encodes CASIPPFGALNTEAFF.

Of note for this clonotype: With a much larger clone just one base away, this may be a read error. The chain joins TRBV6-5 to TRBJ2-5; D remains ambiguous. There are 14 residues in the CDR3. CDR1 is MNHEY, CDR2 SVGAGI, per germline. Trimming pared 2 bases from V and 11 bases from J, leaving 18 bases between. CDR3 DNA: TGTGCCAGCAGTTACGGTTCAACAACCTACAAGCAGTACTTC. It specifies CASSYGSTTYKQYF.

Of note for this clonotype: The junction and the germline gene differ at one end; a read error may be behind it. This sequence joins TRBV10-3 and TRBJ2-2, with D possibly called TRBD1 or TRBD2 (5 bases each). The CDR3 length is 16 residues. Looked up from germline, CDR1 is ENHRY and CDR2 is SYGVKD. DNA of the CDR3: TGTGCCATCAGTGAATGGGACGACGCGAACATCGGGGAGCTGTTTTTT. This translates into CAISEWDDANIGELFF.

This rearrangement joins TRBV28 to TRBJ2-3; 9 nucleotides agree with TRBD2. Germline CDR1 is MDHEN and CDR2 is SYDVKM. The CDR3 has 14 residues. After removal of 6 bases from V and 4 bases from J, the junction contained 5 bases not matched to a gene. CDR3 coding DNA: TGTGCCAGCAGGTTAGCGGGAGTGGCAGATACGCAGTATTTT. Translating it yields CASRLAGVADTQYF.

Concerning this clonotype itself: A much larger clone lies a single base off, so this may be a read error. This rearrangement joins TRBV5-5 to TRBJ2-4; no clear D gene. Matching the DNA end better, TRBJ2-7 makes the J call doubtful. The CDR3 is 16 residues long. Germline-derived CDR1 and CDR2 are SGHKS and YYEKEE (reference sequence). The DNA for the CDR3 is TGTGCCAGCGGCCCGGAGAACAGCTACCTCTCCTACGAGCAGTACTTC. It translates to CASGPENSYLSYEQYF.

The chain recombines TRBV6-5 with TRBJ1-2, with D perhaps matching TRBD1 (6 bases). Germline CDR1 reads MNHEY; CDR2 reads SVGAGI. The CDR3 sequence is 17 residues long. The V end was cut by 3 bases, the J end by 2 bases, with 19 bases between. CDR3 nucleotide sequence: TGTGCCAGCAGTTATTCCGAGGGAGGGGGGGAAAACTATGGCTACACCTTC. Protein product: CASSYSEGGGENYGYTF.

The rearrangement uses TRBV5-1 and TRBJ2-7, with D possibly being TRBD2 (5 bases). The CDR3 has 12 residues. CDR1 is SGHRS, CDR2 YFSETQ, per germline. V was shortened by 2 bases and J by 3 bases, with 6 bases between the two germline ends. The DNA of the CDR3 is TGCGCCAGCAGCTTCACTAGCTACGAGCAGTACTTC. Translation gives CASSFTSYEQYF.

The chain has TRBV9 and TRBJ1-4; D uncertain. V lost 3 bases and J 0 bases, leaving 9 bases between the germline ends. CDR1 and CDR2 (germline): SGDLS, YYNGEE. The CDR3 extends over 15 amino acids. This chain's CDR3 is CASSDNSATNEKLFF. The CDR3 nucleotides read TGTGCCAGCAGCGATAACAGTGCAACTAATGAAAAACTGTTTTTT.

Turning to this clonotype: This could be a read error, since a much larger clone is one nucleotide away. This sequence joins TRBV20-1 and TRBJ2-5; the match to TRBD2 covers 12 bases. This CDR3 is 15 amino acids long. Germline CDR1 reads DFQATT; CDR2 reads SNEGSKA (reference sequence). The ends lost 0 bases at V and 11 bases at J; junction bases unmatched: 10. CDR3 DNA sequence: TGCAGTGCTAGAGATTGGCTAGCGGGAGGGTACGTGCAGTACTTC. Protein: CSARDWLAGGYVQYF.